Sequencing of this T cell receptor (beta chain) was carried out in a study of cytomegalovirus exposure and HLA in healthy donors. The germline V gene has CDR1 LNHDA and CDR2 SQIVND (reference sequence). This CDR3 contains 14 residues. Trimming left V 5 bases short and J 2 bases short, with 10 bases between. The PCR made use of 60 Vbeta and 13 Jbeta primers. This table comes from immunoSEQ multiplex PCR, and its TCRdb copy is limited to in-frame clones, with some not included. The sample has 85,000 to 100,000 clones; about 89% are singletons. The receptor was isolated from a man between 25 and 39 years old in good health and CMV-seropositive. The chain carries TRBV19 and TRBJ1-5; the D gene is possibly TRBD1 (6 bases). Sequenced sample: PBMCs. For the CDR3, the DNA is TGTGCCAGTAGTGGGAACAGGGGCAATCAGCCCCAGCATTTT. Its protein product is CASSGNRGNQPQHF. Full variable domain (missing parts from reference TRBV19 and TRBJ1-5): DGGITQSPKYLFRKEGQNVTLSCEQNLNHDAMYWYRQDPGQGLRLIYYSQIVNDFQKGDIAEGYSVSREKKESFPLTVTSAQKNPTAFYLCASSGNRGNQPQHFGDGTRLSIL.